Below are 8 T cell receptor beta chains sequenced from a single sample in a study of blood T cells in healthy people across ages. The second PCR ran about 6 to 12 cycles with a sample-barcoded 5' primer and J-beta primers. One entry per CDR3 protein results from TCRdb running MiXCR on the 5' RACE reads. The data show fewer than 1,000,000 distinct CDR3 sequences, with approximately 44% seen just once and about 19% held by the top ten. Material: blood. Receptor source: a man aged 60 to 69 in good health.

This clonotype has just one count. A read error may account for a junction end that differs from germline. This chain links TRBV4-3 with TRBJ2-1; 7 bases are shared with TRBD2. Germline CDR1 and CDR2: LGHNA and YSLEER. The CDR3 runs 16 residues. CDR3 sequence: CAGSQSGGGSYNEQFF. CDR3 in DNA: TGCGCCGGCAGCCAGTCGGGGGGTGGCTCCTACAATGAGCAGTTCTTC.

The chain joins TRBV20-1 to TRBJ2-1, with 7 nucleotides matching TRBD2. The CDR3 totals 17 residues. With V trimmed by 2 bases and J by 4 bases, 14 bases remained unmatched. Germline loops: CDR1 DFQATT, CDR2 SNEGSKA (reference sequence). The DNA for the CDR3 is TGCAGTGCTAGATCCGGGCATAGCGGGCCCCGGTACAATGAGCAGTTCTTC. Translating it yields CSARSGHSGPRYNEQFF.

The CDR3 sequence: CASSKTPSNQPQHF. CDR3 nucleotides: TGTGCCAGCTCTAAGACCCCTAGCAATCAGCCCCAGCATTTT. This chain joins TRBV18 and TRBJ1-5; the D is unclear. The CDR3 sequence is 14 residues long. The V end lost 6 bases, the J end lost 0 bases, and 9 bases lay between the germline ends. Germline-derived CDR1 and CDR2 are KGHSH and LQKENI.

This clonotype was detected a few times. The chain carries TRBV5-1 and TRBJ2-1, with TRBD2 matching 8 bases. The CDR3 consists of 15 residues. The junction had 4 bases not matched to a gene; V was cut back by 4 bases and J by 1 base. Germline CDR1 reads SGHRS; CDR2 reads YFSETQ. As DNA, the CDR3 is TGCGCCAGCAGCCAAGCGGGGGAGTCCTACAATGAGCAGTTCTTC. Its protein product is CASSQAGESYNEQFF.

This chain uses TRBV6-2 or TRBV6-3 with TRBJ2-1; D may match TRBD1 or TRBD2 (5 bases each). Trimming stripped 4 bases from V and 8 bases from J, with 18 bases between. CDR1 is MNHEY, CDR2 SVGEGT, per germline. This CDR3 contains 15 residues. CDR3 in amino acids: CASSSAGWGFYEQFF. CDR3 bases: TGTGCCAGCAGTTCGGCGGGTTGGGGCTTTTATGAGCAGTTCTTC.

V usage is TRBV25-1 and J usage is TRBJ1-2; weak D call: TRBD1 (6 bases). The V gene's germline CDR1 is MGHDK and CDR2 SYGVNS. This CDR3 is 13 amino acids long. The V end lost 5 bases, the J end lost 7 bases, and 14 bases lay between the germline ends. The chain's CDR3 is CASSQSGATGYTF. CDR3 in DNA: TGTGCCAGCAGTCAATCAGGGGCTACTGGCTACACCTTC.

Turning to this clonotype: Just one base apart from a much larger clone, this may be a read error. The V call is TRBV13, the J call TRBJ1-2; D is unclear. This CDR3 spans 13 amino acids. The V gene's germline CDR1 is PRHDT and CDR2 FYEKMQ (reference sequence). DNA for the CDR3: TGTGCCGGCAGCCCCCAGAATAACTATGGCTACACCTTC. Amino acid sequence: CAGSPQNNYGYTF.

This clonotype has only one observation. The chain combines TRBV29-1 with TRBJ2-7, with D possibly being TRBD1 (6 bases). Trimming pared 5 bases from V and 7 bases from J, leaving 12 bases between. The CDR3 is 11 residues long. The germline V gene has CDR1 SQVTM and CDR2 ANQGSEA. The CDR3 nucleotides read TGCAGCGTTTTTGGGGGCGGGGAGCAGTACTTC. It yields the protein CSVFGGGEQYF.